The 26 T cell receptor beta chains presented below share a single source sample, sequenced in a study of blood T cell repertoires in COVID-19. Data came from immunoSEQ multiplex PCR; TCRdb stores just in-frame clones and leaves some out. Here the sample spans about 220,000 clones, 65% to 85% being singletons. Sequences were obtained from peripheral blood. These receptor sequences come from an older woman with acute or convalescent COVID-19.

The chain recombines TRBV19 with TRBJ1-4; D not resolved. V was cut by 7 bases and J by 7 bases, with 7 bases left in between. The germline CDR1 and CDR2 sequences are LNHDA and SQIVND (reference sequence). The CDR3 is made up of 11 amino acids. CDR3 protein: CASMRGEKLFF. The CDR3 DNA sequence: TGTGCCAGTATGCGGGGTGAAAAACTGTTTTTT.

This sequence joins TRBV2 and TRBJ2-4; 7 positions match TRBD1. V lost 5 bases, J lost 13 bases, and 11 bases stayed unmatched. Germline CDR1 is SNHLY and CDR2 is FYNNEI. The CDR3 covers 13 residues. CDR3 region: CASSYTGDSAQYF. CDR3 bases: TGTGCCAGCAGTTATACAGGGGACAGTGCCCAGTACTTC. Together with reference TRBV2 and TRBJ2-4, the CDR3 gives the full variable domain: EPEVTQTPSHQVTQMGQEVILRCVPISNHLYFYWYRQILGQKVEFLVSFYNNEISEKSEIFDDQFSVERPDGSNFTLKIRSTKLEDSAMYFCASSYTGDSAQYFGAGTRLSVL.

The rearrangement links TRBV27 to TRBJ1-1; D not certain. Germline CDR1 is MNHEY and CDR2 is SMNVEV (reference sequence). This CDR3 is 14 amino acids long. V dropped 6 bases and J dropped 1 base, with 12 bases sitting between them. Written as DNA, the CDR3 is TGTGCCAGCAGAGGTATAACAGAGAACACTGAAGCTTTCTTT. Translating it yields CASRGITENTEAFF.

The chain uses TRBV27 and TRBJ1-6; a weak D match, TRBD1 (5 bases). This CDR3 is built from 16 residues. Germline lookup yields CDR1 MNHEY and CDR2 SMNVEV (reference sequence). The ends were cut back, 2 bases at V and 0 bases at J, with 8 bases in the middle. The CDR3 DNA reads as TGTGCCAGCAGTTTAAGGGGAAGCTCCTATAATTCACCCCTCCACTTT. Residues: CASSLRGSSYNSPLHF.

The V call is TRBV2, the J call TRBJ2-1, with 7 positions matching TRBD1. The CDR3 extends over 15 amino acids. Germline V lookup: CDR1 SNHLY, CDR2 FYNNEI. With 4 bases clipped from V and 3 bases from J, the junction kept 6 bases outside the gene matches. This CDR3 reads CASSVPGTVYNEQFF. Here the CDR3 DNA reads TGTGCCAGCAGTGTCCCCGGGACAGTCTACAATGAGCAGTTCTTC.

J is TRBJ1-3 and V is TRBV6-5; D perhaps matches TRBD1 (5 bases). Germline CDR1 reads MNHEY; CDR2 reads SVGAGI. V was shortened by 7 bases and J by 0 bases, with 13 bases between the two germline ends. The CDR3 totals 15 residues. CDR3 DNA: TGTGCCAGCACGGAGGGGCCCCCCTCTGGAAACACCATATATTTT. This encodes CASTEGPPSGNTIYF.

V is TRBV4-3 and J is TRBJ1-3; D call uncertain. Trimming removed 1 base at V and 0 bases at J, with 4 bases between. The germline V gene encodes CDR1 LGHNA and CDR2 YSLEER. The CDR3 is 14 amino acids. Written as DNA, the CDR3 is TGCGCCAGCAGCCAAGCATTCTCTGGAAACACCATATATTTT. Translating gives CASSQAFSGNTIYF.

The CDR3 region is CASSRLPPSSGANVLTF. The CDR3 coding sequence is TGTGCCAGCAGTCGCCTCCCTCCGAGCTCTGGGGCCAACGTCCTGACTTTC. J is TRBJ2-6 and V is TRBV6-6; no definite D call. Trimming cost V 5 bases and J 0 bases, with 14 bases left between them. Germline V CDR1 and CDR2: MNHNY, SVGAGI (reference sequence). This CDR3 contains 17 residues.

The chain joins TRBV7-2 to TRBJ1-5, with D unclear. This CDR3 has 15 amino acids. Germline-derived CDR1 and CDR2 are SGHTA and FQGNSA. Trimming shortened V by 1 base and J by 6 bases, and 13 bases separated the two germline ends. CDR3 sequence reads: CASSLESGMGQPQHF. DNA of the CDR3: TGTGCCAGCAGCTTAGAGTCCGGGATGGGTCAGCCCCAGCATTTT. Supplemented by reference TRBV7-2 and TRBJ1-5, the full variable domain reads GAGVSQSPSNKVTEKGKDVELRCDPISGHTALYWYRQSLGQGLEFLIYFQGNSAPDKSGLPSDRFSAERTGGSVSTLTIQRTQQEDSAVYLCASSLESGMGQPQHFGDGTRLSIL.

The V and J genes are TRBV6-2 or TRBV6-3 and TRBJ1-2; D unclear. V lost 2 bases, J lost 4 bases, and 5 bases lay in between. The CDR3 is 12 residues long. Germline CDR1 reads MNHEY; CDR2 reads SVGEGT. The CDR3: CASSYPSYGYTF. In nucleotides, the CDR3 is TGTGCCAGCAGTTACCCGAGCTATGGCTACACCTTC.

The chain is built from TRBV9 and TRBJ2-7, with 10 bases aligning to TRBD2. CDR1 SGDLS and CDR2 YYNGEE come from the germline V gene. Germline trimming cut 2 bases from V and 4 bases from J; bases unmatched to any gene: 15. CDR3 length: 18 residues. CDR3 sequence reads: CASSVKKVAGGVRYEQYF. The CDR3 DNA sequence: TGTGCCAGCAGCGTTAAAAAGGTAGCGGGGGGAGTTCGTTACGAGCAGTACTTC.

This chain links TRBV7-8 with TRBJ2-1, with TRBD2 identical over 9 bases. The CDR3 is 16 amino acids. Germline V gene sequence: CDR1 SGHVS, CDR2 FQNEAQ. V gave up 1 base and J gave up 6 bases; unmatched junction bases: 7. The CDR3 sequence is CASSLGSAGGFNEQFF. The CDR3 bases are TGTGCCAGCAGCTTAGGATCAGCGGGGGGCTTCAATGAGCAGTTCTTC.

J is TRBJ1-1 and V is TRBV25-1; 7 bases fit TRBD1. The V gene end was trimmed by 5 bases and the J gene end by 0 bases; junction bases not matched to a gene: 3. Per the germline V gene, CDR1 is MGHDK and CDR2 is SYGVNS. The CDR3 length is 14 residues. CDR3 sequence reads: CASSPGQLNTEAFF. CDR3 bases: TGTGCCAGCAGTCCGGGACAGTTGAACACTGAAGCTTTCTTT.

This chain connects TRBV30 to TRBJ1-3; D not resolved. The germline gives CDR1 GTSNPN, CDR2 SVGIG (reference sequence). The CDR3 extends over 16 amino acids. The V end lost 0 bases, the J end lost 1 base, and 13 bases lay between the germline ends. The DNA for the CDR3 is TGTGCCTGGAGTGTAGGCCCGGGGAGTTCTGGAAACACCATATATTTT. Residues: CAWSVGPGSSGNTIYF.

The chain uses TRBV6-2 or TRBV6-3 and TRBJ2-2; 13 bases are shared with TRBD2. Trimming cost V 6 bases and J 5 bases; bases outside gene matches: 6. The CDR3 has 16 residues. Germline CDR1 reads MNHEY; CDR2 reads SVGEGT. CDR3 sequence: CASSRTSGSMTGELFF. The CDR3 bases are TGTGCCAGCAGCAGGACTAGCGGGAGTATGACCGGGGAGCTGTTTTTT.

The J gene is TRBJ2-1, the V gene TRBV30, with TRBD1 identical over 11 bases. V lost 4 bases to trimming and J lost 15 bases; unmatched junction nucleotides: 8. CDR1 is GTSNPN, CDR2 SVGIG, per germline (reference sequence). The CDR3 has 12 amino acids. CDR3 sequence (DNA): TGTGCCTGGAAAGGACAGGGGGCGATCCTGTTCTTC. It codes for CAWKGQGAILFF.

The chain is built from TRBV7-9 and TRBJ1-2; 12 bases are shared with TRBD1. This CDR3 region has 15 residues. V gave up 10 bases and J gave up 8 bases; unmatched junction bases: 14. Per germline, CDR1 SEHNR and CDR2 FQNEAQ (reference sequence). CDR3 protein: CATSQLGQGARGYTF. The CDR3 DNA reads as TGTGCCACGTCGCAGTTGGGACAGGGGGCGCGCGGCTACACCTTC.

The chain links TRBV6-6 to TRBJ2-7, with 9 nucleotides matching TRBD1. V trimming: 6 bases; J trimming: 1 base; junction bases outside the gene matches: 7. The length of the CDR3 is 15 residues. Germline loops: CDR1 MNHNY, CDR2 SVGAGI (reference sequence). The DNA of the CDR3 is TGTGCCAGCAGCGACCTTGGGACAGGGTCCTACGAGCAGTACTTC. It codes for CASSDLGTGSYEQYF.

The CDR3 DNA reads as TGTGCCAGCAGCACACAACAGCCCGGGGGCACTGAAGCTTTCTTT. Its translation: CASSTQQPGGTEAFF. The chain has TRBV5-4 and TRBJ1-1; tentative D call: TRBD1 (5 bases). The V and J ends lost 4 bases and 4 bases respectively, with 17 bases between them. CDR3 length equals 15 residues. CDR1 is SGHNT, CDR2 YYREEE, per germline (reference sequence).

This clone was seen more than once but under ten times. V gene TRBV7-8 combines with J gene TRBJ1-6; possibly TRBD1 for D (5 bases). Germline V lookup: CDR1 SGHVS, CDR2 FQNEAQ. This CDR3 is built from 15 residues. Trimming left V 2 bases short and J 11 bases short, with 16 bases between. The chain's CDR3 is CASSLPRGGRTPLHF. As DNA, the CDR3 is TGTGCCAGCAGCTTACCGCGGGGGGGGAGGACACCCCTCCACTTT.

The chain carries TRBV19 and TRBJ1-2; 9 positions match TRBD1. Germline lookup yields CDR1 LNHDA and CDR2 SQIVND (reference sequence). Trimming cost V 5 bases and J 1 base; bases outside gene matches: 5. There are 15 residues in the CDR3. The CDR3 here is CASSLPGQGNYGYTF. The CDR3 DNA sequence: TGTGCCAGTAGTCTACCGGGACAGGGTAACTATGGCTACACCTTC.

The chain employs TRBV9 and TRBJ2-1, with 8 bases identical to TRBD2. This CDR3 contains 15 residues. V gave up 3 bases and J gave up 4 bases; unmatched junction bases: 6. In germline, CDR1 is SGDLS, CDR2 YYNGEE. The CDR3 is CASSANSGVYNEQFF. CDR3 DNA sequence: TGTGCCAGCAGCGCAAATAGCGGGGTATACAATGAGCAGTTCTTC.

The chain combines TRBV2 with TRBJ1-2, with D perhaps TRBD1 (5 bases). The CDR3 spans 13 residues. Germline-derived CDR1 and CDR2 are SNHLY and FYNNEI. The V end lost 2 bases, the J end lost 8 bases, and 12 bases lay between the germline ends. CDR3 bases: TGTGCCAGCAGTGAATGGGGGGAAGGCGGCTACACCTTC. Protein sequence: CASSEWGEGGYTF.

The chain is built from TRBV2 and TRBJ1-4; D remains ambiguous. The V gene's germline CDR1 is SNHLY and CDR2 FYNNEI. V was cut by 6 bases and J by 11 bases, with 19 bases left in between. This CDR3 contains 14 residues. CDR3 sequence: CASRAHVGALKLFF. The CDR3 DNA reads as TGTGCCAGCAGGGCTCATGTGGGAGCCCTGAAACTGTTTTTT.

This sequence joins TRBV27 and TRBJ2-7; 7 bases map to TRBD1. CDR1 is MNHEY and CDR2 is SMNVEV in the germline V gene (reference sequence). The CDR3 sequence is 13 residues long. After removal of 6 bases from V and 2 bases from J, the junction contained 4 bases not matched to a gene. The CDR3 sequence: CASSRTGTYEQYF. The CDR3 DNA follows: TGTGCCAGCAGCAGGACAGGAACCTACGAGCAGTACTTC.

This clone was found a few times. J is TRBJ1-3 and V is TRBV6-6, with D possibly matching TRBD1 (5 bases). The CDR3 has 17 residues. Germline CDR1 is MNHNY and CDR2 is SVGAGI (reference sequence). The V and J ends lost 5 bases and 0 bases respectively, with 17 bases between them. The CDR3 loop is CASSRYRSLNSGNTIYF. The CDR3 DNA sequence: TGTGCCAGCAGTCGTTACAGGTCCCTTAACTCTGGAAACACCATATATTTT.